The 16 T cell receptor beta chains in this list originate from one sample, sequenced in a study of T-cell memory formation after mild COVID-19. TCRdb redid the calling of the 5' RACE reads with MiXCR, one entry per CDR3 protein. The data hold approximately 450,000 distinct CDR3 sequences, with 18% observed a single time. The material sequenced was PBMCs or a T cell subset sorted from them (not recorded which). The receptor source for this set is an adult woman who had mild COVID-19 (a few samples of this study predate the infection). Cell type and time point are not known.

The rearrangement uses TRBV7-2 and TRBJ2-3; a weak D match, TRBD1 (6 bases). Trimming stripped 3 bases from V and 2 bases from J, with 21 bases between. Per germline, CDR1 SGHTA and CDR2 FQGNSA. This CDR3 region has 18 residues. The CDR3 DNA reads as TGTGCCAGCAGCTTTCCCGCACTCCGGGACACTGACACAGATACGCAGTATTTT. This translates into CASSFPALRDTDTDTQYF.

The CDR3 region has the DNA TGCGCCAGCAGCTTGCCAGAACTGAGCTCTGGAAACACCATATATTTT. Amino acids: CASSLPELSSGNTIYF. The rearrangement uses TRBV5-1 and TRBJ1-3; unclear D gene. The CDR3 length is 16 residues. Germline loops: CDR1 SGHRS, CDR2 YFSETQ. Trimming shortened V by 1 base and J by 0 bases, and 11 bases separated the two germline ends.

In this sample, this clonotype turned up many times. At one end the junction does not follow the germline gene, possibly because of a read error. The CDR3 loop is CASSLSDTGELFF. The CDR3 DNA follows: TGTGCCAGCAGCTTATCGGACACCGGGGAGCTGTTTTTT. The J gene is TRBJ2-2, the V gene TRBV28; D is unresolved. This CDR3 has 13 amino acids. Germline CDR1 reads MDHEN; CDR2 reads SYDVKM.

The chain couples TRBV5-1 to TRBJ2-3; D gene uncertain. The germline V and J ends were trimmed by 0 bases and 4 bases, with 12 bases remaining between them. This CDR3 is 15 amino acids long. Germline CDR1 SGHRS, CDR2 YFSETQ. DNA of the CDR3: TGCGCCAGCAGCTTGGCTATTGTTGAGTCAGATACGCAGTATTTT. Its protein is CASSLAIVESDTQYF.

This clonotype was seen a few times. The gene calls are TRBV5-1 and TRBJ2-5; D is possibly TRBD1 or TRBD2 (6 bases each). The CDR3 has 15 residues. V was clipped by 0 bases and J by 5 bases, with 14 bases between them. CDR1 is SGHRS, CDR2 YFSETQ, per germline. CDR3 in DNA: TGCGCCAGCAGCTTGGATCAGGGAGGACAGGAGACCCAGTACTTC. Its translation: CASSLDQGGQETQYF. The complete variable domain, with remaining parts taken from reference TRBV5-1 and TRBJ2-5, reads KAGVTQTPRYLIKTRGQQVTLSCSPISGHRSVSWYQQTPGQGLQFLFEYFSETQRNKGNFPGRFSGRQFSNSRSEMNVSTLELGDSALYLCASSLDQGGQETQYFGPGTRLLVL.

V gene TRBV20-1 combines with J gene TRBJ1-1, with no clear D. Trimming pared 4 bases from V and 2 bases from J, leaving 8 bases between. CDR3 length: 12 residues. The V gene's germline CDR1 is DFQATT and CDR2 SNEGSKA (reference sequence). Here the CDR3 DNA reads TGCAGTGCTAAACCAATTAACACTGAAGCTTTCTTT. Its translation: CSAKPINTEAFF.

This clonotype has ten or more counts. J is TRBJ1-2 and V is TRBV5-5; 8 nucleotides agree with TRBD1. Germline V lookup: CDR1 SGHKS, CDR2 YYEKEE (reference sequence). The CDR3 is 15 residues long. J was trimmed by 5 bases and V by 4 bases; bases with no gene match: 10. In nucleotides, the CDR3 is TGTGCCAGCAGCGTAATGCCGGGACAGGCGTATGGCTACACCTTC. It encodes CASSVMPGQAYGYTF.

This chain connects TRBV4-3 to TRBJ2-1; maybe TRBD2 (6 bases). The CDR3 extends over 17 amino acids. The germline CDR1 and CDR2 sequences are LGHNA and YSLEER. Trimming stripped 3 bases from V and 9 bases from J, with 24 bases between. The CDR3 region has the DNA TGCGCCAGCAGCCATCCCTTTGGAGGGAGAATCCCTGGTGAGCAGTTCTTC. This encodes CASSHPFGGRIPGEQFF.

This chain connects TRBV6-2 or TRBV6-3 to TRBJ2-1; TRBD2 matches at 10 bases. V shed 5 bases and J 6 bases; nucleotides not matched to a gene: 10. The germline CDR1 and CDR2 sequences are MNHEY and SVGEGT. CDR3 length equals 16 residues. CDR3 sequence (DNA): TGTGCCAGCAGTCGCGAGCTAGCGGGAGTGGGCAATGAGCAGTTCTTC. It encodes CASSRELAGVGNEQFF.

At least ten counts were recorded for this clonotype. The V call is TRBV5-1, the J call TRBJ2-3, with TRBD1 matching 8 bases. Trimming at V came to 3 bases and at J to 0 bases, leaving 6 bases not matched to a gene. CDR1 is SGHRS and CDR2 is YFSETQ in the germline V gene. This CDR3 comprises 16 residues. Here the CDR3 reads CASSWGQEASTDTQYF. The CDR3 nucleotides read TGCGCCAGCAGCTGGGGACAGGAGGCTAGCACAGATACGCAGTATTTT.

This clonotype was counted many times. The chain uses TRBV6-5 and TRBJ2-1, with D perhaps matching TRBD2 (5 bases). CDR3 length equals 15 residues. Trimming shortened V by 4 bases and J by 3 bases, and 13 bases separated the two germline ends. From germline, CDR1 is MNHEY and CDR2 SVGAGI. As DNA, the CDR3 is TGTGCCAGCAGTTCCCCTGCCGGGAACTACAATGAGCAGTTCTTC. It translates to CASSSPAGNYNEQFF.

There are many counts of this clonotype. The chain employs TRBV7-9 and TRBJ2-7; TRBD2 is a possible D gene (6 bases). The V end was cut by 7 bases, the J end by 2 bases, with 15 bases between. The CDR3 runs to 14 residues. Germline-derived CDR1 and CDR2 are SEHNR and FQNEAQ (reference sequence). The CDR3 nucleotides are TGTGCCAGCACCTCCACGGAGGGTGCCTACGAGCAGTACTTC. As protein: CASTSTEGAYEQYF.

This clonotype was counted between two and nine times. This chain joins TRBV12-3 or TRBV12-4 and TRBJ1-1; D remains ambiguous. The CDR3 is 14 amino acids. V was trimmed by 3 bases and J by 0 bases, leaving 8 bases between them. The CDR3 loop reads CASSFSVMNTEAFF. The CDR3 DNA reads as TGTGCCAGCAGTTTCTCTGTTATGAACACTGAAGCTTTCTTT.

This clonotype was detected only a few times. This chain uses TRBV6-5 with TRBJ2-1; 7 bases agree with TRBD1. With V trimmed by 10 bases and J by 4 bases, 10 bases remained unmatched. CDR1 is MNHEY and CDR2 is SVGAGI in the germline V gene. The CDR3 sequence is 14 residues long. The chain's CDR3 is CATTTGTAYNEQFF. The CDR3 nucleotides read TGTGCCACCACAACCGGGACAGCGTACAATGAGCAGTTCTTC.

The rearrangement uses TRBV9 and TRBJ2-7, with 7 bases matching TRBD1. The V and J ends lost 0 bases and 3 bases, in that order; junction bases with no gene match: 3. CDR3 length: 14 amino acids. Per germline, CDR1 SGDLS and CDR2 YYNGEE. CDR3 nucleotide sequence: TGTGCCAGCAGCGTAGCAGGGGGAGACTACGAGCAGTACTTC. Amino acids: CASSVAGGDYEQYF.

This clonotype was observed at least ten times. The V call is TRBV4-3, the J call TRBJ2-7; a possible D gene is TRBD1 (6 bases). Between the trimmed V and J ends, which lost 0 bases and 6 bases, there was a span of 9 bases. The V gene's germline CDR1 is LGHNA and CDR2 YSLEER. This CDR3 has 13 amino acids. CDR3 region: CASSQDFRGEQYF. The CDR3 DNA reads as TGCGCCAGCAGCCAAGATTTCAGGGGCGAGCAGTACTTC.